A selection of T cell receptor beta chains follows, all from one sample in a study of somatic mutations in cytotoxic T cells in rheumatoid arthritis. Method: immunoSEQ multiplex PCR; TCRdb's copy keeps in-frame clones and lacks some. Of under 15,000 clones in the sample, 75% to 90% are singletons; the top ten hold 12% to 15%. The sample comprised CD8+ T cells sorted from blood. The source of these receptors is a woman aged 60-75 years in good health. The conserved cysteine and the conserved F or W are not part of the CDR3 here. Each record gives: V gene, CDR3 protein.

TRBV4-1	ASSQDKGSGELF
TRBV30	AWGDRGLLVNTEAF
TRBV27	ASSLSPRQTLNTEAF
TRBV27	ASSLRGQGFYEQY
TRBV5-1	ASSLVRFEQF
TRBV29-1	SVEGLANTGELF
TRBV25-1	ASSESLSSNYGYT
TRBV27	AAGINGEQY
TRBV27	ASSLEAGTGISGANVLT
TRBV7-8	ASSLVLAGARAWETQY
TRBV5-5	ASSLLASGYNEQF
TRBV7-2	ASSPTEYSNQPQH
TRBV14	ASSQDGWASSDTDTQY
TRBV2	ARTSGIRTDTQY
TRBV7-6	ASSLDSYNEQF
TRBV30	AWVAGQANPYNSPLH
TRBV7-7	ASSLDSASGGTDTQY
TRBV4-1	ASSSLDSLLYGYT
TRBV29-1	SVGAGGVLGYT
TRBV6-6	ASSYSLDSSYEQY
TRBV5-6	ASSTGGSYEQY
TRBV13	ASSTGQGPYEQY
TRBV2	ASTGAQETQY
TRBV19	ASSYNTGELF
TRBV7-9	ASSPTHYEQY
TRBV10-3	AISDSGGATDTQY
TRBV5-1	ASTLGDYEQF
TRBV19	ASSIPPAFSSGNTIY
TRBV14	ASSQDLRTGELF
TRBV6-1	ASSAGGGANTEAF
TRBV6-5	ASSYSPAGQEGQY
TRBV6-1	ASSEKWADRAYEQY
TRBV7-2	ASSLQGGVGTEAF
TRBV7-3	ASSLDRAGELF
TRBV2	ASSENLSSYNSPLH
TRBV5-6	ASSLSETQY
TRBV19	ASSMGQANQPQH
TRBV14	ASSRTSGAMYNEQF
TRBV19	ASRPDRAVPEAF
TRBV15	ATSRDRGRNRDEQY
TRBV14	ASSQTTGQETQY
TRBV21-1	ASRGGSQPQH
TRBV7-9	ASSTSGGGGTDTQY
TRBV9	ASSVNIGTSGGAINEQF
TRBV19	ASTPTRIFSNQPQH
TRBV29-1	SVSGGPAAKNIQY
TRBV7-2	ASSFPGGNGNTIY
TRBV5-5	ASSPPGVDEQY
TRBV27	ASGRSGQLINSPLH
TRBV5-4	ASSAGTGGDEQF
TRBV6-6	ASSYPDRENTGELF
TRBV5-1	ASSQRGGGSTDTQY
TRBV14	ASSQFLGGHYEQY
TRBV2	ASLRADTEAF
TRBV2	ASSELAGGEDTQY
TRBV11-2	ASSHESGNGYT
TRBV29-1	SAAGPGIMNTEAF